In its sample, the clone carrying this TCR beta chain was seen once. As yet, its antigen is unknown. The data belong to a study of cytomegalovirus exposure and HLA in healthy donors. Study at large: Counted in an early data release were about 85 million unique TCRs from HLA-typed donors. Study results and limitations: Later on, a genetic analysis was performed. It linked a missense variant in DCLRE1C with V- and J-gene trimming of TCR beta.

The CDR3 runs 14 residues. The germline gives CDR1 SGHAT, CDR2 FQNNGV. J lost 0 bases, V lost 6 bases, and 4 bases had no gene match. PCR used 60 Vbeta primers and 13 Jbeta primers. TCRdb's copy holds only in-frame clones and misses some; the assay was immunoSEQ multiplex PCR. In the table there are about 83,000 clones, about 77% of which are singletons. V is TRBV11-2 and J is TRBJ1-2, with 7 positions matching TRBD1. Sequenced sample: PBMCs. The receptor comes from a man in his 60s in good health and CMV-seronegative. Here the CDR3 reads CASRRTGANYGYTF. In nucleotides, the CDR3 is TGTGCCAGCAGGAGGACAGGAGCTAACTATGGCTACACCTTC.